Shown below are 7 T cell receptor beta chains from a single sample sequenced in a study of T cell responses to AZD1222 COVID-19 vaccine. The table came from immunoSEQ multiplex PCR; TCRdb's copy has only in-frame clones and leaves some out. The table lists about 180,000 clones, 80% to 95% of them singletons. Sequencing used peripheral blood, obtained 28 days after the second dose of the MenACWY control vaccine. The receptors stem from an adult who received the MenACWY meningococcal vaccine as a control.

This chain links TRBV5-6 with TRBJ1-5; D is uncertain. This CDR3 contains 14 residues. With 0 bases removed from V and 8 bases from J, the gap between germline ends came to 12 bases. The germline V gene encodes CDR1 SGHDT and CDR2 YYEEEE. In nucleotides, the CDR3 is TGTGCCAGCAGCTTGGCTGGTGGGGAAAAGCCCCAGCATTTT. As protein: CASSLAGGEKPQHF.

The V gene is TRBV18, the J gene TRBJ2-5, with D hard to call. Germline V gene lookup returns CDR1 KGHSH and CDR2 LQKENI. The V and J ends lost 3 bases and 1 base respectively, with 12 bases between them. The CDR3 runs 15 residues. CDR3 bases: TGTGCCAGCTCACCGATCGGACCACCCCAAGAGACCCAGTACTTC. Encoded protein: CASSPIGPPQETQYF.

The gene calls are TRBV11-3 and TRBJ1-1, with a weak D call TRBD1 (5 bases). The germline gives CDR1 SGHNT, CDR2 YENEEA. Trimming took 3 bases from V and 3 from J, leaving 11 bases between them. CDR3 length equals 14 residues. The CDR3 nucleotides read TGTGCCAGCAGCTTGTGGGGCGCGGACACTGAAGCTTTCTTT. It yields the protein CASSLWGADTEAFF.

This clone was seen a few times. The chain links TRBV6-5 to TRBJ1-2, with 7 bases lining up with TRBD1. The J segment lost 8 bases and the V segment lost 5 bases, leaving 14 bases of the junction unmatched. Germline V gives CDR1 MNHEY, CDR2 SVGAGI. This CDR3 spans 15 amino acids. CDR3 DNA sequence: TGTGCCAGCAGTCCCTCGACCGACAGGGCGAGAGGCTACACCTTC. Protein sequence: CASSPSTDRARGYTF.

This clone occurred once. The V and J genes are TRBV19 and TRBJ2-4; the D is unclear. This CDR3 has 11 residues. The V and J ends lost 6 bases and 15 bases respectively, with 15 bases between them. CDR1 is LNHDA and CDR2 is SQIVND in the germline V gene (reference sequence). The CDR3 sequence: CASSYGRVGYF. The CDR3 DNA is TGTGCCAGTAGCTACGGACGAGTCGGGTACTTC.

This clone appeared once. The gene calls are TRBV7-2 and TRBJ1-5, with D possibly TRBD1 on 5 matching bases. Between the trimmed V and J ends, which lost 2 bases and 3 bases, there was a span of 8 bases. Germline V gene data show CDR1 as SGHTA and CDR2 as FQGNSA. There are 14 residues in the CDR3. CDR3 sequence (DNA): TGTGCCAGCAGCTTATCAGGGATCAATCAGCCCCAGCATTTT. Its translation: CASSLSGINQPQHF.

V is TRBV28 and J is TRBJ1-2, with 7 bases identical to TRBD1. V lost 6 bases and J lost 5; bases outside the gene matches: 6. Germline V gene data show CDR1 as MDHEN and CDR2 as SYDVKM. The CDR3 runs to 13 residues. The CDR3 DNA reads TGTGCCAGCAGGGGGACAGCCAATTATGGCTACACCTTC. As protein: CASRGTANYGYTF.